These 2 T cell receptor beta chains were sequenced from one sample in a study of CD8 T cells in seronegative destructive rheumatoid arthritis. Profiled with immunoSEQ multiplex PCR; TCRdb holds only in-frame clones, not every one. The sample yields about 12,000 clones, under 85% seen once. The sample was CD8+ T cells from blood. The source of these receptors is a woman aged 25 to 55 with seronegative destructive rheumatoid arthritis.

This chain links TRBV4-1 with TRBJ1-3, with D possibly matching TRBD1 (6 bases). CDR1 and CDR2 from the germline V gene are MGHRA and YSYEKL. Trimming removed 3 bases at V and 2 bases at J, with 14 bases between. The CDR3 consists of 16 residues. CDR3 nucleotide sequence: TGCGCCAGCAGCCAGGGACACGGGGCGGCTGGAAACACCATATATTTT. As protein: CASSQGHGAAGNTIYF.

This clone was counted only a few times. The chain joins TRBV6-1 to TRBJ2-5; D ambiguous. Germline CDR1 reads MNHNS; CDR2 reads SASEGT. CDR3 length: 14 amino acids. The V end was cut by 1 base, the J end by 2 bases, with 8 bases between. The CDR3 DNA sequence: TGTGCCAGCAGTGAAGGACCAGCGCAAGAGACCCAGTACTTC. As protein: CASSEGPAQETQYF.